Below, one TCR beta chain is given with its context. cDNA synthesis used the whole RNA isolate, giving expressed TCRB sequences. Assay: immunoSEQ multiplex PCR; the TCRdb copy retains only in-frame clones and omits some. The sample contains about 900,000 clones, roughly 15% of which appear only once. This entry comes from a study of beta chain features in type 1 diabetes. For the study at large: Over all samples combined, over 85 million sorted cells were examined.

Isolation of CD4+ naive, central memory, regulatory and stem cell-like memory cells was achieved by sorting via CD45RO/CCR7/CD25/CD127/CD95/CD27. The CDR3 length is 14 residues. The rearrangement uses TRBV21-1 and TRBJ1-1. TRBV21-1 is given as a pseudogene. The sequence came from a woman aged 18-30 years in good health. The material sequenced was naive CD4+ T cells from blood. CDR3 nucleotides: TGTGCCAGCATCAAAGGTTCGAGACGCGGTGAAGCTTTCTTT. Protein: CASIKGSRRGEAFF.